This T cell receptor (beta chain) was captured in a study of T-cell reconstitution after alpha-beta-depleted transplantation in children (dated by TCRdb to about 2016). Regarding the complete study: The study quantitatively tracked T-cell immune reconstitution after TCRalphabeta/CD19-depleted allogeneic hematopoietic cell transplantation in children using TCR repertoire profiling. Summary of the overall study and its limitations: Hyperexpanded clone frequencies declined over subsequent months; after one year, T-cell counts and TCRbeta diversity were mostly attributed to newly produced T cells. In some patients, high TCRbeta diversity at day 60 was attributed to recipient T cells and intrathymic progenitors that had survived conditioning. Apparently early alphabetaT-cell count recovery about two months after transplant reportedly relied on only several hundred rapidly expanded clones derived from non-depleted graft cells.

The treatment or condition label corresponds to: allogeneic hematopoietic cell transplantation with graft depleted of TCRalphabeta T cells and CD19 B cells. The children who served as transplant recipients had been given grafts of TCRalphabeta/CD19-depleted allogeneic hematopoietic cells. At least ten counts were recorded for this clonotype. Its cognate antigen has yet to be identified. No qualities accompany the bases; no much larger clone lies one base away. Library construction relied on PCR. The listed sequencing device is Illumina HiSeq 2500. TCR libraries were prepared with molecular barcoding, using unique molecular identifiers to normalize TCRbeta repertoire quantification. The public reads were quality trimmed at Q25 with fastp and then assembled into clones with MiXCR by TCRdb, keeping productive beta chains. Records with the same CDR3 protein are collapsed into one entry carrying the most frequent genes and DNA. The sample table lists about 100,000 distinct CDR3 sequences, almost 6.5% of them with a count of one. Together, the top ten hold roughly 24% of the sample.

The CDR3 goes from the cysteine to the phenylalanine over 15 residues. Of the read, only the CDR3 DNA is kept; its 45 bases are in frame from base 1. CDR1 and CDR2 are read off the germline V gene (reference sequence) as LNHNV and YYDKDF. V was cut back by 0 bases and J by 5 bases, leaving a gap of 12 bases between them. This clonotype originated in a male patient aged 2 to 9 who had a stem cell transplant for acute lymphoblastic leukemia, so the T cells may come from the graft donor. The rearrangement combines TRBV15 with TRBJ2-3, with no reliable assignment of the D segment. Source: PBMCs, mostly from graft donor cells, taken 360 days after TCRalphabeta/CD19-depleted stem cell transplant. In nucleotide form, the sequence is TGTGCCACCAGCAGAGATCGGGCAGGCGGAGATACGCAGTATTTT. Its amino acids are CATSRDRAGGDTQYF.